This T cell receptor beta chain is drawn from a study of beta chain features in type 1 diabetes. The whole isolated RNA underwent reverse transcription, so sequencing captured expressed TCRB transcripts. Some clones are missing from TCRdb's copy, which holds only in-frame ones; the method was immunoSEQ multiplex PCR. The table lists about 52,000 clones, over 40% of them singletons. Study-wide results and caveats: PCR could preferentially amplify shorter templates, alike in patients and controls. For type 1 diabetes patients, VDJ junctions showed fewer insertions and more deletions. Across all four CD4+ subsets, people with type 1 diabetes showed modestly shorter TCRB CDR3s. Sequencing of cDNA might inflate the share of cells that strongly express TCR.

Remarks on this clone: Its matching antigen is unknown.

By way of CD45RO/CCR7/CD25/CD127/CD95/CD27, the CD4+ regulatory, stem cell-like memory, central memory and naive cells were sorted. The CDR3 totals 13 residues. Trimming took off 3 bases at V and 3 bases at J, with 9 bases between the two ends. CDR1 is SQVTM and CDR2 is ANQGSEA in the germline V gene. The source of this sequence is a man aged 30 to 45 with type 1 diabetes. This chain uses TRBV29-1 with TRBJ1-3; D gene uncertain. Sequencing was done on a sample of Tregs from blood. CDR3 coding DNA: TGCAGCGTTGAGGAGGGTGGTGGAAACACCATATATTTT. Translating it yields CSVEEGGGNTIYF.